This TCR beta chain was recovered during a study of T cells after yellow fever vaccination. Study details: It was SMART-Seq v4 Ultra Low Input that prepared the fractions with low cell numbers. Study-wide findings and caveats: In post-booster samples, most primary-vaccination clones reappeared (approximately 95% CD4, 70% to 90% CD8).

Worth noting for this clonotype: The antigen remains unidentified.

V was clipped by 8 bases and J by 3 bases, with 10 bases between them. This CDR3 is 12 amino acids long. The germline gives CDR1 KGHSH, CDR2 LQKENI. In TCRdb, the 5' RACE reads were re-called with MiXCR into one record per CDR3 protein. The sample yields roughly 170,000 distinct CDR3 sequences, 5.5% to 8% seen once. The sequence was collected from a man aged 18 to 35 who received the YFV17D yellow fever vaccine. V and J are TRBV18 and TRBJ2-5; D is possibly TRBD2 (5 bases). The sequencing here drew on CD4+ T cells sorted from PBMCs, taken on the day of the first yellow fever vaccination. CDR3 nucleotides: TGTGCCAGCAGTTCCGGGAAAGAGACCCAGTACTTC. It encodes CASSSGKETQYF.